This T cell receptor (beta chain) is drawn from a study of blood T cell repertoires in COVID-19. Note on this clone: Other DNA sequences in this sample translate to the same CDR3.

The authors' processing: Reference gene primer amplification in the assay estimated nucleated cell counts. Here immunoSEQ multiplex PCR was the method, and the copy in TCRdb shows in-frame clones only, minus some. Clone size and the V and J calls come from that table; the DNA yielded D and trimming. This sample has more than 350,000 clones, with more than 80% found just once. Those enrolled in Seattle joined during active infection and were followed longitudinally afterward. This TCR was sampled from a woman aged 25 to 45 with COVID-19, enrolled during active disease. The sample was peripheral blood.

CDR3 nucleotides: TGTGCCAGCAGTCTGCAGGAGAACACTGAAGCTTTCTTT. It is translated as CASSLQENTEAFF. V and J are TRBV12-3 or TRBV12-4 and TRBJ1-1; no clear D gene. Trimming removed 5 bases at V and 1 base at J, with 8 bases between. The CDR3 length is 13 residues.